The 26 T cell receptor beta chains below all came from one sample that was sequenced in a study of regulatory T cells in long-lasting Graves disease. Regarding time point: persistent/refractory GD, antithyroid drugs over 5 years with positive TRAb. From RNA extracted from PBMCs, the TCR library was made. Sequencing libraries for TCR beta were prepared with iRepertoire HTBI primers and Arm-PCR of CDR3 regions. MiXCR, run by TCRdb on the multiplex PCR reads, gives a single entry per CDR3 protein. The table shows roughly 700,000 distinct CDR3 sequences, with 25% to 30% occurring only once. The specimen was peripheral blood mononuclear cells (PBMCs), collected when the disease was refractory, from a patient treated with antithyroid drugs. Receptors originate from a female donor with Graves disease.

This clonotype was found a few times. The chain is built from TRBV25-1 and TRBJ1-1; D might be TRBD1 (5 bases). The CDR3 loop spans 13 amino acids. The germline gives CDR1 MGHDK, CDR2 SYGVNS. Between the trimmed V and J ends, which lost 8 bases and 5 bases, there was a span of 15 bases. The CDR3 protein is CASDWGQGTEAFF. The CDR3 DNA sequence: TGTGCCAGCGATTGGGGTCAGGGAACTGAAGCTTTCTTT. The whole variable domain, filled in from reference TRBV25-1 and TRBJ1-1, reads EADIYQTPRYLVIGTGKKITLECSQTMGHDKMYWYQQDPGMELHLIHYSYGVNSTEKGDLSSESTVSRIRTEHFPLTLESARPSHTSQYLCASDWGQGTEAFFGQGTRLTVV.

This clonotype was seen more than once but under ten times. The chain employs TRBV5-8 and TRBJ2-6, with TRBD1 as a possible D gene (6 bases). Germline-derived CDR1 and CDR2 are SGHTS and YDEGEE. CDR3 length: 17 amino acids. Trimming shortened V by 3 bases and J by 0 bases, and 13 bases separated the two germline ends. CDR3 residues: CASSSDRGVSGANVLTF. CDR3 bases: TGTGCCAGCAGCTCGGACAGAGGTGTCTCTGGGGCCAACGTCCTGACTTTC.

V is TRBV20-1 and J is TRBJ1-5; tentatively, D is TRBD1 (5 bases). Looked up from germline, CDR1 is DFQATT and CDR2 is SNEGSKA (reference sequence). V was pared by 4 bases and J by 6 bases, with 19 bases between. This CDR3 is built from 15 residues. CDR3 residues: CSAIRDGLGGQPQHF. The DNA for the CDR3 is TGCAGTGCTATCCGGGACGGGCTTGGAGGTCAGCCCCAGCATTTT.

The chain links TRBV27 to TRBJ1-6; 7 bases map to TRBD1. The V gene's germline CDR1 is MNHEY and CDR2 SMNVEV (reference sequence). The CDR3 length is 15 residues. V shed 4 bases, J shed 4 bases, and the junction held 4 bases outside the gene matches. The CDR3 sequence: CASSSPGGYNSPLHF. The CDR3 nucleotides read TGTGCCAGCAGTTCTCCAGGGGGATATAATTCACCCCTCCACTTT.

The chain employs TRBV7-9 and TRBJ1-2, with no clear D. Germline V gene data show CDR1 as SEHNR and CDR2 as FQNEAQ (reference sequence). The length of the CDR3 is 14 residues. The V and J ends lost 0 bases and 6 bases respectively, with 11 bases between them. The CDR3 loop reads CASSLADGRDGYTF. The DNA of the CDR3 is TGTGCCAGCAGCTTAGCGGACGGGAGAGATGGCTACACCTTC.

The CDR3 region is CSARVARELFF. CDR3 sequence (DNA): TGCAGTGCTAGAGTCGCTCGGGAGCTGTTTTTT. The J gene is TRBJ2-2, the V gene TRBV20-1; no clear D gene. Trimming stripped 1 base from V and 9 bases from J, with 6 bases between. This CDR3 comprises 11 residues. Germline V gives CDR1 DFQATT, CDR2 SNEGSKA (reference sequence).

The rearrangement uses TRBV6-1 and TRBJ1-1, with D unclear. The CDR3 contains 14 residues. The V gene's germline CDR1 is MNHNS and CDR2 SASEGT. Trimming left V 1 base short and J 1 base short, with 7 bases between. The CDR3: CASSEVLANTEAFF. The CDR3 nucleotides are TGTGCCAGCAGTGAAGTTCTAGCGAACACTGAAGCTTTCTTT.

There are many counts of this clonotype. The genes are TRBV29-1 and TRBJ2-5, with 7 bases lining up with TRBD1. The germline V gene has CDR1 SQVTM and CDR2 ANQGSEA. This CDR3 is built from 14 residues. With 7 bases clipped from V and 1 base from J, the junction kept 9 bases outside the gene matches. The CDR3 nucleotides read TGCAGCGACACGGACAGGTACACCCAAGAGACCCAGTACTTC. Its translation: CSDTDRYTQETQYF.

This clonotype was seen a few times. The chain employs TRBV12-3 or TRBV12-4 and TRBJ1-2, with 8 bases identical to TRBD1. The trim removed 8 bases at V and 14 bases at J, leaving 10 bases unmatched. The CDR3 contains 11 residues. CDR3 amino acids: CASFFRGPLTF. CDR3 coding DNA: TGTGCCAGCTTTTTCAGGGGGCCGTTAACCTTC.

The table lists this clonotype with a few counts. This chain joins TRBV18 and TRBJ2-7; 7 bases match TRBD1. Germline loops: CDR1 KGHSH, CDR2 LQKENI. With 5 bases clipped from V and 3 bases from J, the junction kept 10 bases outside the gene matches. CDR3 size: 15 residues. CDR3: CASSTNPGTVYEQYF. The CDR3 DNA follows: TGTGCCAGCTCAACGAATCCCGGGACAGTCTACGAGCAGTACTTC.

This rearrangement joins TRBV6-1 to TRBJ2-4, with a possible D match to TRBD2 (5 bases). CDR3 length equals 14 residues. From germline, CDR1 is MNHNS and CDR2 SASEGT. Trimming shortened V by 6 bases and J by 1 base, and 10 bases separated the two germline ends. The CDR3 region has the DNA TGTGCCAGCAGAGAGGGATGGGCCAAAAACATTCAGTACTTC. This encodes CASREGWAKNIQYF.

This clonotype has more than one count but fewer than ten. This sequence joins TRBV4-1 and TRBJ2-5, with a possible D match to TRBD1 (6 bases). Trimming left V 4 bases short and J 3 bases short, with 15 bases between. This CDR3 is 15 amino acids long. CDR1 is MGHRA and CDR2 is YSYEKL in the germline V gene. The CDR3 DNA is TGCGCCAGCAGCCGAGCGACAGGCCCAGAAGAGACCCAGTACTTC. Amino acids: CASSRATGPEETQYF.

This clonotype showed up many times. CDR3 sequence reads: CASSLGSLQETQYF. In DNA, the CDR3 is TGTGCCAGCAGCTTAGGCTCCCTGCAAGAGACCCAGTACTTC. The V call is TRBV11-2, the J call TRBJ2-5; D gene ambiguous. CDR1 is SGHAT and CDR2 is FQNNGV in the germline V gene. Trimming left V 1 base short and J 2 bases short, with 8 bases between. There are 14 residues in the CDR3.

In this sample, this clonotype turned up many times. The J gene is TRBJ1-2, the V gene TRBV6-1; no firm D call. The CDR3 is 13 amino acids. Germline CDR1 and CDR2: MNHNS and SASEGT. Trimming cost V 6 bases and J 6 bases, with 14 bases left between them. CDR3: CASRAAGRDGYTF. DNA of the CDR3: TGTGCCAGCAGGGCCGCGGGGAGGGATGGCTACACCTTC.

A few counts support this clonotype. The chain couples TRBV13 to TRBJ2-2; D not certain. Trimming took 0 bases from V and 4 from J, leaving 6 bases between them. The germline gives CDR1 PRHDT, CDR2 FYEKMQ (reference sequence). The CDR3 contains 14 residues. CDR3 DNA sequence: TGTGCCAGCAGCTTAGGCGTCTTCACCGGGGAGCTGTTTTTT. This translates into CASSLGVFTGELFF.

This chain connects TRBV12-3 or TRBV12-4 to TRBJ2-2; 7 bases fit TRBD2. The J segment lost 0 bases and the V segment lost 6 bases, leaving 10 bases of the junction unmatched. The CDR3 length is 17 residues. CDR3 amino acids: CASRTERGGANTGELFF. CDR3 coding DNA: TGTGCCAGCAGAACCGAGCGGGGAGGCGCGAACACCGGGGAGCTGTTTTTT.

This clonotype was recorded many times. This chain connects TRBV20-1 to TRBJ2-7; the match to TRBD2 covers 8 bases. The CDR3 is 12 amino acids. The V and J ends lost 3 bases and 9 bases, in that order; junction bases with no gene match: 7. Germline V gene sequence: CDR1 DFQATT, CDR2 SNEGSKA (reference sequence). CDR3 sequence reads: CSARVSGNVQYF. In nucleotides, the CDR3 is TGCAGTGCTAGGGTTAGCGGGAACGTGCAGTACTTC.

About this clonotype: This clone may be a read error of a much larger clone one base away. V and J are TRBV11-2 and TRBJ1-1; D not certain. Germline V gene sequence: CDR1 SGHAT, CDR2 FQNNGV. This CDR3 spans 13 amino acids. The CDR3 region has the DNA TGTACCAGCAGCTTGTTCGGAGGTAATGAAGCTTTCTTT. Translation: CTSSLFGGNEAFF. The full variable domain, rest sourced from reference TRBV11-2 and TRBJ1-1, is EAGVAQSPRYKIIEKRQSVAFWCNPISGHATLYWYQQILGQGPKLLIQFQNNGVVDDSQLPKDRFSAERLKGVDSTLKIQPAKLEDSAVYLCTSSLFGGNEAFFGQGTRLTVV.

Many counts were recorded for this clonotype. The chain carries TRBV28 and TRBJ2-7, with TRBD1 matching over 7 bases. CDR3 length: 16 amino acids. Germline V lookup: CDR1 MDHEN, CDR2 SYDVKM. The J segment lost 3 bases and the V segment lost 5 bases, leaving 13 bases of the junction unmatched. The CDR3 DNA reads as TGTGCCAGCAGTCTCACCCTGGGCCAGGGGGACTACGAGCAGTACTTC. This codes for CASSLTLGQGDYEQYF.

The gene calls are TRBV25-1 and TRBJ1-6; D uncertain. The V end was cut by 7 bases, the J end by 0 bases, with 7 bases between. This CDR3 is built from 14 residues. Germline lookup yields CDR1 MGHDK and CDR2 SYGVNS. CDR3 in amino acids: CASTKSSYNSPLHF. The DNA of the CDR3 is TGTGCCAGCACCAAGAGCTCCTATAATTCACCCCTCCACTTT.

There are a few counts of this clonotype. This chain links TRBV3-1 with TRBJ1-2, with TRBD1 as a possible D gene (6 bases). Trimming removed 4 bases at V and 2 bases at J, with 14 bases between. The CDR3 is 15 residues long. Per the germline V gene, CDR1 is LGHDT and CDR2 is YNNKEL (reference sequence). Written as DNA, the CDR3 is TGTGCCAGCAGCCTATCCGGGACAACGAACTATGGCTACACCTTC. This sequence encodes CASSLSGTTNYGYTF.

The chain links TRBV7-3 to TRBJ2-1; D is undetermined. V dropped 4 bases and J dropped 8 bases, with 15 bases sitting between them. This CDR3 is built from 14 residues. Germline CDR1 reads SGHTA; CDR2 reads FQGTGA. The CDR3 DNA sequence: TGTGCCAGCAGCTCCGATCTAGGATGGGATGAGCAGTTCTTC. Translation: CASSSDLGWDEQFF.

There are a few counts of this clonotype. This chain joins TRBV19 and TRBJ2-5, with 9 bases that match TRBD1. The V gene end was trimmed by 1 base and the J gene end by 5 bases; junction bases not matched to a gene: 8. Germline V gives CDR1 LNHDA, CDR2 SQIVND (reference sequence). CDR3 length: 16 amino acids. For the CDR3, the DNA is TGTGCCAGTAGTATAGGGGCCGGACAGGGGTTGGAGACCCAGTACTTC. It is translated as CASSIGAGQGLETQYF.

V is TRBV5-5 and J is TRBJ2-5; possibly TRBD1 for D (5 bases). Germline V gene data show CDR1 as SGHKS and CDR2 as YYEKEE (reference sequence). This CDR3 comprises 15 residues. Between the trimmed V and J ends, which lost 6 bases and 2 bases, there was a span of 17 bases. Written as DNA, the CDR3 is TGTGCCAGCAACCACCCTCCTGCAGGGCAAGAGACCCAGTACTTC. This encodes CASNHPPAGQETQYF. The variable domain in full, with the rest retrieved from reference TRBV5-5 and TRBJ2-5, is DAGVTQSPTHLIKTRGQQVTLRCSPISGHKSVSWYQQVLGQGPQFIFQYYEKEERGRGNFPDRFSARQFPNYSSELNVNALLLGDSALYLCASNHPPAGQETQYFGPGTRLLVL.

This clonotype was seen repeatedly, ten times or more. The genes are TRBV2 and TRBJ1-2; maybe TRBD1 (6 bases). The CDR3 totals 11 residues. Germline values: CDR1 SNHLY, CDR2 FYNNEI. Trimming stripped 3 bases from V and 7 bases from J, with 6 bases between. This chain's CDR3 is CASSEGAGYTF. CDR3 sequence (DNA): TGTGCCAGCAGTGAGGGGGCTGGCTACACCTTC.

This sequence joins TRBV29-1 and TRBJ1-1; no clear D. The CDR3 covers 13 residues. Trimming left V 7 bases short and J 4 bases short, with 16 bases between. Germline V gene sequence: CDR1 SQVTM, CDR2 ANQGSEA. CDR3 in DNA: TGCAGCGGGCGGGATTTATCAACCACTGAAGCTTTCTTT. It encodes CSGRDLSTTEAFF. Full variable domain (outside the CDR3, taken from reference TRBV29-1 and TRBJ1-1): SAVISQKPSRDICQRGTSLTIQCQVDSQVTMMFWYRQQPGQSLTLIATANQGSEATYESGFVIDKFPISRPNLTFSTLTVSNMSPEDSSIYLCSGRDLSTTEAFFGQGTRLTVV.